Presented here are 25 T cell receptor beta chains from one specimen sequenced in a study of molecular identifiers for immune sequencing clone quantification. In TCRdb, the PCR reads were re-called with MiXCR into one record per CDR3 protein. The sample contains tens of thousands of distinct CDR3 sequences, around 18% of which appear only once. The sample was naive CD8+ T cells from blood, with Jurkat cell RNA spiked in. Indicated subset: FACS-sorted CD8+CD4-CCR7+CD45RA+ naive T cells. Receptors were obtained from a human donor in good health. Some libraries in this study had Jurkat cell RNA spiked in.

This clonotype was found many times. CDR3 DNA: TGTGCCAGCAGTGTCGGGAGGGCCAATGAGCAGTTCTTC. Its protein is CASSVGRANEQFF. The rearrangement joins TRBV25-1 to TRBJ2-1; TRBD2 aligns across 8 bases. The CDR3 spans 13 residues. J lost 6 bases, V lost 4 bases, and 2 bases had no gene match. Germline CDR1 reads MGHDK; CDR2 reads SYGVNS.

On this clonotype: A much larger clone differs from this one at a single base, so this may be a read error. The chain's CDR3 is CASSLAIGDQTCEQYF. CDR3 bases: TGTGCCAGCAGTCTCGCCATCGGGGACCAGACCTGCGAGCAGTACTTC. This chain links TRBV6-5 with TRBJ2-7; D possibly uses TRBD1 or TRBD2 (5 bases each). This CDR3 has 16 residues. The germline gives CDR1 MNHEY, CDR2 SVGAGI. V was pared by 5 bases and J by 6 bases, with 23 bases between.

In this sample, this clonotype turned up once. A much larger clone differs by one base, so this may be a read error. The chain combines TRBV12-3 or TRBV12-4 with TRBJ2-1; TRBD2 matches 10 bases. The CDR3 sequence is 18 residues long. CDR3 sequence reads: CTSSYSAGGQELYNEQFF. As DNA, the CDR3 is TGTACCAGCAGTTACTCAGCGGGAGGGCAAGAACTGTACAATGAGCAGTTCTTC.

This clonotype appeared many times. The gene calls are TRBV29-1 and TRBJ2-1; TRBD2 matches 9 bases. V gave up 5 bases and J gave up 8 bases; unmatched junction bases: 7. Germline V gene sequence: CDR1 SQVTM, CDR2 ANQGSEA. The CDR3 has 13 amino acids. CDR3 residues: CSVQTSGFYEQFF. The DNA for the CDR3 is TGCAGCGTTCAAACTAGCGGGTTCTATGAGCAGTTCTTC.

The sample holds many counts of this clonotype. V usage is TRBV4-1 and J usage is TRBJ2-7, with 8 bases lining up with TRBD1. Germline V CDR1 and CDR2: MGHRA, YSYEKL. The CDR3 spans 15 residues. Trimming at V came to 4 bases and at J to 3 bases, leaving 8 bases not matched to a gene. CDR3 sequence: CASSRGAGGIYEQYF. The DNA of the CDR3 is TGCGCCAGCAGCCGCGGCGCAGGGGGCATCTACGAGCAGTACTTC.

This clonotype was observed a few times. This chain joins TRBV6-2 or TRBV6-3 and TRBJ2-1, with D possibly TRBD2 on 5 matching bases. CDR1 and CDR2 (germline): MNHEY, SVGEGT. Deletions cut 6 bases from V and 3 bases from J, with 15 bases between. CDR3 length equals 15 residues. The CDR3 reads CASRASRNYYNEQFF. For the CDR3, the DNA is TGTGCCAGCAGGGCTAGCCGGAACTACTACAATGAGCAGTTCTTC.

This clonotype was seen at least ten times. The chain is built from TRBV3-1 and TRBJ2-7, with D unclear. Trimming removed 5 bases at V and 6 bases at J, with 14 bases between. The CDR3 loop spans 13 amino acids. Germline CDR1 and CDR2: LGHDT and YNNKEL (reference sequence). CDR3: CASSTGGSSEQYF. CDR3 nucleotide sequence: TGTGCCAGCAGCACCGGCGGTAGCTCCGAGCAGTACTTC.

This clonotype was counted ten times or more. This sequence joins TRBV4-1 and TRBJ2-3; D not resolved. The length of the CDR3 is 12 residues. V lost 1 base to trimming and J lost 5 bases, with 4 bases between them. Germline CDR1 and CDR2: MGHRA and YSYEKL. CDR3 sequence: CASSQVLDTQYF. CDR3 nucleotide sequence: TGCGCCAGCAGCCAAGTTCTAGATACGCAGTATTTT.

At least ten counts were recorded for this clonotype. The chain joins TRBV3-1 to TRBJ2-3; the match to TRBD2 covers 7 bases. V shed 6 bases and J 4 bases; nucleotides not matched to a gene: 10. From germline, CDR1 is LGHDT and CDR2 YNNKEL (reference sequence). CDR3 size: 15 residues. CDR3 sequence reads: CASRFGGSGPDTQYF. The CDR3 DNA reads as TGTGCCAGCAGATTCGGGGGGAGTGGCCCAGATACGCAGTATTTT.

This clonotype was seen many times. The rearrangement links TRBV5-6 to TRBJ1-1, with 7 nucleotides matching TRBD1. The CDR3 covers 14 residues. In germline, CDR1 is SGHDT, CDR2 YYEEEE. Germline trimming cut 1 base from V and 4 bases from J; bases unmatched to any gene: 4. CDR3 region: CASSLRGLGTEAFF. CDR3 in DNA: TGTGCCAGCAGCTTGAGGGGGCTTGGCACTGAAGCTTTCTTT.

This clonotype was counted ten times or more. This sequence joins TRBV24-1 and TRBJ2-7; possibly TRBD1 for D (5 bases). Germline loops: CDR1 KGHDR, CDR2 SFDVKD. Trimming pared 8 bases from V and 0 bases from J, leaving 10 bases between. The CDR3 contains 13 residues. The CDR3 sequence is CATKGKNSYEQYF. CDR3 DNA sequence: TGTGCCACCAAGGGGAAGAACTCCTACGAGCAGTACTTC.

This clonotype was recorded at least ten times. The chain recombines TRBV4-1 with TRBJ1-1; D call uncertain. Looked up from germline, CDR1 is MGHRA and CDR2 is YSYEKL. V dropped 6 bases and J dropped 0 bases, with 8 bases sitting between them. The CDR3 runs 13 residues. The CDR3 loop reads CASSYTVNTEAFF. CDR3 DNA sequence: TGCGCCAGCAGTTACACCGTGAACACTGAAGCTTTCTTT.

Regarding this clonotype: This may be a read error: a much more frequent sequence differs by one nucleotide. V and J are TRBV24-1 and TRBJ2-5; no firm D call. Germline CDR1 reads KGHDR; CDR2 reads SFDVKD. The CDR3 sequence is 11 residues long. V was pared by 11 bases and J by 5 bases, with 11 bases between. CDR3 bases: TGTGCCAGACGACAAGACGAGACCCAGTACTTC. Translated, it gives CARRQDETQYF.

This chain joins TRBV11-2 and TRBJ2-1, with 8 bases fitting TRBD1. This CDR3 has 14 residues. Looked up from germline, CDR1 is SGHAT and CDR2 is FQNNGV. V dropped 7 bases and J dropped 6; count of bases not matched to a gene: 8. The CDR3 nucleotides are TGTGCCAGCACCGACAGGGGCCCTTTCAATGAGCAGTTCTTC. Amino acid sequence: CASTDRGPFNEQFF.

This clonotype was recorded at least ten times. The chain links TRBV28 to TRBJ2-3, with 7 bases matching TRBD2. CDR3 length equals 17 residues. V lost 8 bases to trimming and J lost 2 bases; unmatched junction nucleotides: 16. The germline V gene encodes CDR1 MDHEN and CDR2 SYDVKM. The CDR3: CASGGLAGAEFTDTQYF. CDR3 coding DNA: TGTGCCAGCGGAGGTCTGGCGGGAGCGGAATTCACAGATACGCAGTATTTT. The variable domain in full, completed from reference TRBV28 and TRBJ2-3, reads DVKVTQSSRYLVKRTGEKVFLECVQDMDHENMFWYRQDPGLGLRLIYFSYDVKMKEKGDIPEGYSVSREKKERFSLILESASTNQTSMYLCASGGLAGAEFTDTQYFGPGTRLTVL.

About this clonotype itself: One junction end disagrees with the germline gene, perhaps due to a read error. This chain joins TRBV27 and TRBJ1-1; D perhaps matches TRBD1 (6 bases). This CDR3 comprises 15 residues. CDR1 is MNHEY and CDR2 is SMNVEV in the germline V gene (reference sequence). The CDR3 sequence is CASSLVRGPGTGAFF. Written as DNA, the CDR3 is TGTGCCAGCAGTTTGGTGCGGGGGCCGGGCACTGGAGCTTTCTTT.

This clonotype showed up many times. The rearrangement joins TRBV7-9 to TRBJ2-5, with TRBD1 matching 7 bases. CDR3 length: 16 amino acids. Germline V gives CDR1 SEHNR, CDR2 FQNEAQ (reference sequence). After removal of 5 bases from V and 5 bases from J, the junction contained 14 bases not matched to a gene. CDR3 bases: TGTGCCAGCAGCCCACCCCCCGGGACAGAGAAGGAGACCCAGTACTTC. The encoded protein is CASSPPPGTEKETQYF.

This clonotype was observed many times. The V gene is TRBV20-1, the J gene TRBJ2-7; D gene uncertain. Trimming pared 1 base from V and 5 bases from J, leaving 12 bases between. This CDR3 is 13 amino acids long. Germline loops: CDR1 DFQATT, CDR2 SNEGSKA (reference sequence). The CDR3 nucleotides read TGCAGTGCTAGAGTAGTGGAGAATAACGAGCAGTACTTC. This sequence encodes CSARVVENNEQYF.

This chain connects TRBV20-1 to TRBJ1-6; D is ambiguous. The CDR3 spans 13 residues. Germline V gene sequence: CDR1 DFQATT, CDR2 SNEGSKA (reference sequence). The CDR3 DNA reads TGCAGGGAAGTGGGAGGTGTGTGTTCACCCCTCCACTTT. Amino acid sequence: CREVGGVCSPLHF.

This clonotype was observed many times. The rearrangement joins TRBV6-6 to TRBJ2-1; D uncertain. CDR1 is MNHNY, CDR2 SVGAGI, per germline (reference sequence). The CDR3 extends over 13 amino acids. Trimming stripped 8 bases from V and 8 bases from J, with 16 bases between. Written as DNA, the CDR3 is TGTGCCAGCGGGGTGGCCCACGTCTATGAGCAGTTCTTC. Its translation is CASGVAHVYEQFF.

This clonotype has just one count. A much larger clone differs by one base, so this may be a read error. The DNA is omitted, as the CDR3 cannot be located on it reliably, and the CDR3 follows TCRdb's listing. The J gene is TRBJ2-7, the V gene TRBV27; TRBD1 is the table's D call and was not checked against the DNA. CDR1 is MNHEY, CDR2 SMNVEV, per germline (reference sequence). The CDR3 has 16 residues if both end residues are counted. The CDR3: CASSTPWAGGSFELYF.

In its sample, this clonotype was seen many times. The chain couples TRBV27 to TRBJ1-1; no firm D call. The germline V and J ends were trimmed by 1 base and 8 bases, with 14 bases remaining between them. Germline V gene sequence: CDR1 MNHEY, CDR2 SMNVEV (reference sequence). This CDR3 comprises 14 residues. CDR3 loop: CASSLYSRGGEAFF. The DNA for the CDR3 is TGTGCCAGCAGTTTATACTCCCGTGGTGGGGAAGCTTTCTTT.

This clonotype was counted ten times or more. The rearrangement uses TRBV7-9 and TRBJ2-1; 10 bases align to TRBD2. Germline V gene lookup returns CDR1 SEHNR and CDR2 FQNEAQ (reference sequence). The CDR3 is 13 amino acids. Unmatched junction bases numbered 5, after V lost 7 bases and J lost 8 bases. CDR3 sequence reads: CASTLSGRDEQFF. CDR3 DNA sequence: TGTGCCAGCACACTCAGCGGGAGGGATGAGCAGTTCTTC.

This clonotype came up a few times. The chain has TRBV7-9 and TRBJ1-5; D may be TRBD1 (5 bases). V shed 5 bases and J shed 4 bases, with 15 bases lying between them. The germline V gene encodes CDR1 SEHNR and CDR2 FQNEAQ (reference sequence). The CDR3 is 15 amino acids. In nucleotides, the CDR3 is TGTGCCAGCAGCCATGACAGCTTTCTAAATCAGCCCCAGCATTTT. This codes for CASSHDSFLNQPQHF.

This sequence joins TRBV13 and TRBJ2-1, with D unresolved. The CDR3 extends over 12 amino acids. Trimming left V 4 bases short and J 4 bases short, with 5 bases between. Germline CDR1 PRHDT, CDR2 FYEKMQ (reference sequence). The CDR3 region has the DNA TGTGCCAGCAGCTCCGATTACAATGAGCAGTTCTTC. Encoded protein: CASSSDYNEQFF. The complete variable domain, with remaining parts taken from reference TRBV13 and TRBJ2-1, reads AAGVIQSPRHLIKEKRETATLKCYPIPRHDTVYWYQQGPGQDPQFLISFYEKMQSDKGSIPDRFSAQQFSDYHSELNMSSLELGDSALYFCASSSDYNEQFFGPGTRLTVL.